This TCR beta chain emerged from a study of blood T cell repertoires in COVID-19 (dated by TCRdb to between 2020 and 2021). General notes on the study: Collaborator samples came from the United States, Italy and Spain and covered acute and convalescent phases of COVID-19. The material from the prospective study consisted of cDNA or gDNA derived from T cells, B-cell-depleted T cells, or PBMCs. The dataset comprised deeply sampled blood TCRbeta repertoires from subjects exposed to, actively infected with, or recovered from COVID-19. The repertoires were released in a freely available public database meant as a resource for research on the immune response to SARS-CoV-2. The samples were drawn from the first 160 participants of the ongoing ImmuneRACE study and from 950 to 1,500 subjects provided by 6 global collaborators. A de-identified subject ID, COVID-19 status, age in years and sex were almost always included in the sample metadata. Where available, HLA class I and class II types were taken from metadata supplied by the sample provider and were not determined by assay-based typing.

The paper as a whole reports these results and caveats: The quantity of clinical and demographic metadata differed by source and by participant and was supplied without curation.

TCRbeta CDR3 regions were amplified from genomic DNA by means of the immunoSEQ Assay, a bias-controlled multiplex PCR. On the authors' methods: Nucleated cell counts per sample were estimated from amplification of reference gene primers within the assay. To quantify the absolute abundance of each unique TCRbeta CDR3 rearrangement, sequence reads were collapsed and filtered. For each sample, productive Simpson clonality was calculated by taking the square root of Simpson's diversity index across productive rearrangements. TCRdb limited this immuneACCESS table to in-frame rearrangements with V and J called. A share of clones is missing; checked studies link under half to unresolved V genes, and the rest is unexplained. V, J and clone size were drawn from that table, and D and trimming were deduced from the DNA. The sample table holds approximately 250,000 clones, of which 65% to 90% were seen once. The ten largest clones add up to around 5.5% of the sample.

The CDR3 runs 14 residues from the cysteine to the phenylalanine. Only the CDR3 portion is preserved as DNA: 42 bases, with reading frame beginning at the first base. CDR1 is given as LNHDA and CDR2 as SQIVND, both from the germline V gene (reference sequence). Deletion took 5 bases off V and 0 bases off J, with a span of 9 bases between the germline ends. Worth noting for this clone: The antigen this receptor binds is unknown. No clone much larger than this one lies a single base away; base qualities are absent.

In Seattle, one collaborating source enrolled patients while the infection was active and tracked those patients longitudinally over the course of disease. Whole blood was collected in K2EDTA tubes by collaborating institutions according to the institutions' own protocols. For TCRbeta analysis, collaborators shipped samples in one of three forms: frozen whole blood, isolated PBMCs, or DNA extracted from either of those sample types. This receptor chain uses TRBV19 and TRBJ2-3; the D gene is unclear. The sample consisted of peripheral blood. The source of this sequence is a man aged 45-65 years with COVID-19, enrolled during active disease. The nucleotides are TGTGCCAGTAGTGGCTGGCAGAGCACAGATACGCAGTATTTT. It is translated as CASSGWQSTDTQYF.